The following is a TCR beta chain sequence with its context. The repertoire was sequenced with immunoSEQ multiplex PCR; TCRdb's copy has only in-frame clones and lacks some. In the table there are about 43,000 clones, around nine tenths of which are singletons. In germline, CDR1 is SNHLY, CDR2 FYNNEI. The CDR3 sequence is 15 residues long. V gave up 6 bases and J gave up 3 bases, with 17 bases separating them. The record originates from a study of blood T cell repertoires in COVID-19. Material: peripheral blood. V usage is TRBV2 and J usage is TRBJ1-2, with a possible D match to TRBD1 (6 bases). This TCR derives from a man in his forties with COVID-19, enrolled during active disease. The CDR3: CASSSRRGAYYGYTF. CDR3 sequence (DNA): TGTGCCAGCAGCTCTAGACGGGGGGCCTACTATGGCTACACCTTC.